Following are 30 T cell receptor beta chains from one sample sequenced in a study of blood T cell repertoires in COVID-19. TCRdb's table, derived via immunoSEQ multiplex PCR, lists solely in-frame clones and lacks some. This table has about 170,000 clones, around 80% appearing once. Source material: peripheral blood. Receptors were obtained from a woman older than 75 with active or convalescent COVID-19.

The CDR3 nucleotides read TGTGCCAGCAGTACTTATGAGGAGGCCAATCAGCCCCAGCATTTT. Translated: CASSTYEEANQPQHF. The rearrangement joins TRBV6-6 to TRBJ1-5; D ambiguous. The germline CDR1 and CDR2 sequences are MNHNY and SVGAGI (reference sequence). Trimming cost V 5 bases and J 3 bases, with 14 bases left between them. The CDR3 totals 15 residues.

This chain uses TRBV10-3 with TRBJ1-1; 9 bases are a match to TRBD1. Germline values: CDR1 ENHRY, CDR2 SYGVKD. This CDR3 region has 15 residues. V trimming: 6 bases; J trimming: 3 bases; junction bases outside the gene matches: 8. The CDR3 is CAISDIGTGHTEAFF. In DNA, the CDR3 is TGTGCCATCAGCGATATTGGGACAGGGCACACTGAAGCTTTCTTT.

J is TRBJ1-2 and V is TRBV7-9; a possible D gene is TRBD1 (6 bases). Germline V gene sequence: CDR1 SEHNR, CDR2 FQNEAQ (reference sequence). This CDR3 comprises 15 residues. V was trimmed by 4 bases and J by 5 bases, leaving 17 bases between them. CDR3 residues: CASSSLPTGGYGYTF. The CDR3 DNA reads TGTGCCAGCAGCTCCCTCCCGACAGGAGGTTATGGCTACACCTTC.

The rearrangement uses TRBV19 and TRBJ1-2; D is perhaps TRBD1 (6 bases). V was pared by 7 bases and J by 6 bases, with 9 bases between. The CDR3 loop spans 11 amino acids. Germline CDR1 is LNHDA and CDR2 is SQIVND (reference sequence). CDR3 sequence reads: CASKKGDGYTF. The CDR3 DNA reads as TGTGCCAGTAAGAAGGGGGATGGCTACACCTTC.

The chain couples TRBV7-2 to TRBJ1-3; 9 positions agree with TRBD1. The germline CDR1 and CDR2 sequences are SGHTA and FQGNSA. CDR3 size: 15 residues. Germline trimming cut 7 bases from V and 2 bases from J; bases unmatched to any gene: 6. The CDR3 coding sequence is TGTGCCAGCAACCGACAGGGGGAGGCTGGAAACACCATATATTTT. This encodes CASNRQGEAGNTIYF.

The chain recombines TRBV7-2 with TRBJ2-3; tentatively, D is TRBD1 (6 bases). Germline V gives CDR1 SGHTA, CDR2 FQGNSA. This CDR3 has 16 amino acids. V gave up 0 bases and J gave up 0 bases, with 10 bases separating them. The CDR3 DNA is TGTGCCAGCAGCTTAGCCGGGACACTAAGCACAGATACGCAGTATTTT. This encodes CASSLAGTLSTDTQYF. Looking up the rest from reference TRBV7-2 and TRBJ2-3 gives the full variable domain: GAGVSQSPSNKVTEKGKDVELRCDPISGHTALYWYRQSLGQGLEFLIYFQGNSAPDKSGLPSDRFSAERTGGSVSTLTIQRTQQEDSAVYLCASSLAGTLSTDTQYFGPGTRLTVL.

The rearrangement joins TRBV6-2 or TRBV6-3 to TRBJ2-7; 10 nucleotides align to TRBD2. The CDR3 totals 16 residues. In germline, CDR1 is MNHEY, CDR2 SVGEGT. Unmatched junction bases numbered 12, after V lost 6 bases and J lost 4 bases. CDR3 sequence: CASSHGLAVLLYEQYF. The CDR3 DNA reads as TGTGCCAGCAGCCACGGACTAGCGGTTCTACTATACGAGCAGTACTTC.

This chain uses TRBV13 with TRBJ2-5; D is possibly TRBD1 (6 bases). The CDR3 has 15 residues. Per germline, CDR1 PRHDT and CDR2 FYEKMQ (reference sequence). V was shortened by 0 bases and J by 1 base, with 9 bases between the two germline ends. For the CDR3, the DNA is TGTGCCAGCAGCTTAGGGGGGGCGATCCAAGAGACCCAGTACTTC. Encoded protein: CASSLGGAIQETQYF.

V is TRBV5-1 and J is TRBJ1-1; 11 bases line up with TRBD1. This CDR3 is 15 amino acids long. Germline values: CDR1 SGHRS, CDR2 YFSETQ. The trim removed 2 bases at V and 4 bases at J, leaving 4 bases unmatched. The CDR3 coding sequence is TGCGCCAGCAGCTTACCCGGGACAGGGGGCACTGAAGCTTTCTTT. Translating it yields CASSLPGTGGTEAFF.

CDR3 region: CASSSPQGQGVKTQYF. DNA for the CDR3: TGTGCCAGCAGCTCCCCCCAAGGGCAGGGTGTAAAGACCCAGTACTTC. The rearrangement links TRBV5-4 to TRBJ2-5, with D possibly matching TRBD1 (5 bases). V was clipped by 3 bases and J by 6 bases, with 21 bases between them. CDR3 length equals 16 residues. CDR1 and CDR2 from the germline V gene are SGHNT and YYREEE (reference sequence).

The genes are TRBV5-1 and TRBJ2-5, with 9 positions matching TRBD2. Germline V gene lookup returns CDR1 SGHRS and CDR2 YFSETQ. J was trimmed by 4 bases and V by 2 bases; bases with no gene match: 6. CDR3 length: 15 residues. Written as DNA, the CDR3 is TGCGCCAGCAGCTTCGGCGGGGGGGCCGGAGAGACCCAGTACTTC. This gives the protein CASSFGGGAGETQYF.

The rearrangement links TRBV6-2 or TRBV6-3 to TRBJ1-6; 8 nucleotides match TRBD1. V shed 6 bases and J 8 bases; nucleotides not matched to a gene: 15. Looked up from germline, CDR1 is MNHEY and CDR2 is SVGEGT. The CDR3 runs 17 residues. CDR3 in DNA: TGTGCCAGCAGCCCTCCCCGGGACAGGTATTCACATTCACCCCTCCACTTT. Encoded protein: CASSPPRDRYSHSPLHF.

This clone has a single count. The genes are TRBV28 and TRBJ1-1; maybe TRBD1 (6 bases). V was trimmed by 3 bases and J by 5 bases, leaving 19 bases between them. Germline lookup yields CDR1 MDHEN and CDR2 SYDVKM. The CDR3 consists of 16 residues. CDR3 loop: CASSFWTEGGRTEAFF. CDR3 sequence (DNA): TGTGCCAGCAGTTTTTGGACCGAGGGGGGGAGGACTGAAGCTTTCTTT.

The rearrangement links TRBV5-1 to TRBJ2-2, with 9 bases lining up with TRBD2. Germline V gives CDR1 SGHRS, CDR2 YFSETQ. CDR3 length equals 18 residues. The ends lost 0 bases at V and 0 bases at J; junction bases unmatched: 6. CDR3 sequence (DNA): TGCGCCAGCAGCTTGGGGGTAGCGGGGGCCACGAACACCGGGGAGCTGTTTTTT. It encodes CASSLGVAGATNTGELFF.

V and J are TRBV7-2 and TRBJ1-5; D not certain. V dropped 1 base and J dropped 6 bases, with 10 bases sitting between them. Germline V gene data show CDR1 as SGHTA and CDR2 as FQGNSA. The CDR3 extends over 14 amino acids. The chain's CDR3 is CASSLDGTGQPQHF. CDR3 bases: TGTGCCAGCAGCTTAGACGGAACGGGTCAGCCCCAGCATTTT.

This clone showed up just once. The V call is TRBV2, the J call TRBJ1-1; the match to TRBD1 covers 8 bases. With V trimmed by 6 bases and J by 3 bases, 9 bases remained unmatched. There are 15 residues in the CDR3. The germline CDR1 and CDR2 sequences are SNHLY and FYNNEI. The CDR3 region is CASRDPGTGHTEAFF. The CDR3, as DNA: TGTGCCAGCAGGGACCCCGGGACAGGCCACACTGAAGCTTTCTTT.

The V gene is TRBV27, the J gene TRBJ2-7; 10 bases line up with TRBD1. This CDR3 has 14 residues. V gave up 5 bases and J gave up 7 bases; unmatched junction bases: 8. Germline V gene lookup returns CDR1 MNHEY and CDR2 SMNVEV (reference sequence). The CDR3 region is CASSPGTGAGEQYF. The CDR3 DNA reads as TGTGCCAGCAGTCCTGGGACAGGGGCTGGGGAGCAGTACTTC.

A few counts support this clone. J is TRBJ1-2 and V is TRBV4-1; 7 bases fit TRBD1. The V gene's germline CDR1 is MGHRA and CDR2 YSYEKL. CDR3 length: 16 residues. Unmatched junction bases numbered 11, after V lost 4 bases and J lost 3 bases. The CDR3 DNA reads as TGCGCCAGCAGCCCACCCCCGTCGACAGGGTACTATGGCTACACCTTC. Its protein is CASSPPPSTGYYGYTF.

The J gene is TRBJ1-4, the V gene TRBV5-1; D is perhaps TRBD1 (6 bases). In germline, CDR1 is SGHRS, CDR2 YFSETQ. V lost 3 bases and J 5 bases, leaving 14 bases between the germline ends. The CDR3 totals 15 residues. CDR3 amino acids: CASSSTGTVNEKLFF. In DNA form, the CDR3 reads TGCGCCAGCAGCTCTACAGGGACCGTCAATGAAAAACTGTTTTTT.

This clone was observed once. V usage is TRBV9 and J usage is TRBJ1-4; TRBD1 agrees at 11 bases. CDR1 and CDR2 (germline): SGDLS, YYNGEE. V trimming: 2 bases; J trimming: 7 bases; junction bases outside the gene matches: 4. This CDR3 has 15 residues. The CDR3 reads CASSVDRGRTEKLFF. The CDR3 bases are TGTGCCAGCAGCGTGGACAGGGGGCGGACTGAAAAACTGTTTTTT. Drawing the rest from reference TRBV9 and TRBJ1-4, the complete variable domain is DSGVTQTPKHLITATGQRVTLRCSPRSGDLSVYWYQQSLDQGLQFLIQYYNGEERAKGNILERFSAQQFPDLHSELNLSSLELGDSALYFCASSVDRGRTEKLFFGSGTQLSVL.

V and J are TRBV9 and TRBJ2-3, with D unclear. Trimming pared 4 bases from V and 4 bases from J, leaving 10 bases between. CDR1 and CDR2 from the germline V gene are SGDLS and YYNGEE. This CDR3 has 13 residues. The CDR3 coding sequence is TGTGCCAGCAGCAGCCACCGGGCAGATACGCAGTATTTT. This gives the protein CASSSHRADTQYF.

The chain employs TRBV9 and TRBJ2-3; TRBD1 matches at 9 bases. V was clipped by 4 bases and J by 6 bases; unmatched bases: 6. CDR1 and CDR2 (germline): SGDLS, YYNGEE. CDR3 length equals 14 residues. The CDR3 DNA reads as TGTGCCAGCAGCCCACAGGGGGCGTCGGATACGCAGTATTTT. This gives the protein CASSPQGASDTQYF.

The V and J genes are TRBV7-3 and TRBJ2-2, with a possible D match to TRBD2 (5 bases). V lost 5 bases and J 7 bases, leaving 11 bases between the germline ends. From germline, CDR1 is SGHTA and CDR2 FQGTGA. The CDR3 runs 13 residues. CDR3 loop: CASSRTVDGELFF. The CDR3 bases are TGTGCCAGCAGCAGGACTGTGGACGGGGAGCTGTTTTTT.

The chain has TRBV10-1 and TRBJ2-4; D perhaps matches TRBD2 (7 bases). Deletions cut 6 bases from V and 0 bases from J, with 30 bases between. This CDR3 comprises 21 residues. CDR1 and CDR2 from the germline V gene are WNHNN and SYGVQD (reference sequence). CDR3 coding DNA: TGCGCCAGCAGCGGGGTGAGGGGGGGGCCTAGGATCTTTTTAGCCAAAAACATTCAGTACTTC. Translated, it gives CASSGVRGGPRIFLAKNIQYF.

This clone was recorded once. The rearrangement joins TRBV21-1 to TRBJ2-2; the table's D gene call, TRBD2, was not cross checked with the DNA. TRBV21-1 is deemed a pseudogene. The CDR3 runs 21 residues. This CDR3 reads CASSKARRAALAGRNTGELFF. Here the CDR3 DNA reads TGTGCCAGCAGCAAAGCGAGAAGGGCGGCCCTAGCGGGGCGGAACACCGGGGAGCTGTTTTTT.

The gene calls are TRBV6-1 and TRBJ1-6; D remains ambiguous. The CDR3 extends over 16 amino acids. The germline V and J ends were trimmed by 4 bases and 0 bases, with 10 bases remaining between them. The germline V gene has CDR1 MNHNS and CDR2 SASEGT. DNA for the CDR3: TGTGCCAGCAGTGTGGCTCCTAGCTCCTATAATTCACCCCTCCACTTT. Translation: CASSVAPSSYNSPLHF.

A single count supports this clone. The genes are TRBV19 and TRBJ2-5; 11 positions match TRBD2. Germline CDR1 reads LNHDA; CDR2 reads SQIVND (reference sequence). Trimming cost V 2 bases and J 1 base; bases outside gene matches: 3. The CDR3 is 16 residues long. CDR3: CASSISSGGAQETQYF. The CDR3, as DNA: TGTGCCAGTAGTATAAGTAGCGGGGGGGCCCAAGAGACCCAGTACTTC.

Written as DNA, the CDR3 is TGTGCCATCAGTGAGTCAGGGAGGTACGAGCAGTACTTC. Amino acids: CAISESGRYEQYF. The chain combines TRBV10-3 with TRBJ2-7; TRBD2 is a possible D gene (6 bases). Trimming took off 0 bases at V and 4 bases at J, with 7 bases between the two ends. The germline CDR1 and CDR2 sequences are ENHRY and SYGVKD. The CDR3 contains 13 residues.

The chain links TRBV19 to TRBJ2-7; 11 bases agree with TRBD1. Germline V gene lookup returns CDR1 LNHDA and CDR2 SQIVND (reference sequence). The length of the CDR3 is 15 residues. The V gene end was trimmed by 6 bases and the J gene end by 0 bases; junction bases not matched to a gene: 4. The CDR3 protein is CASSGQGASSYEQYF. The CDR3 DNA reads TGTGCCAGTAGCGGACAGGGGGCGAGCTCCTACGAGCAGTACTTC.

J is TRBJ2-1 and V is TRBV30; TRBD2 agrees at 11 bases. The germline V gene has CDR1 GTSNPN and CDR2 SVGIG (reference sequence). CDR3 size: 14 residues. Unmatched junction bases numbered 8, after V lost 6 bases and J lost 7 bases. This chain's CDR3 is CACSGGAPGNEQFF. For the CDR3, the DNA is TGTGCCTGTAGCGGGGGGGCTCCGGGAAATGAGCAGTTCTTC.